These T cell receptor beta chains were read from a single sample in a study of CD8 T cells in Susac syndrome. TCRdb independently ran MiXCR on the immunoSEQ multiplex PCR reads; one entry per CDR3 protein. This table has around 170,000 distinct CDR3 sequences, roughly 95% appearing once. Sequencing input: CD8+ T cells from PBMCs. The receptors derive from a human donor with multiple sclerosis. Each CDR3 is given with its conserved first and last residue. D genes are given only for firm matches. Size is omitted from some rows. Given values are once, few, many or a class for expanded clones.

V gene: TRBV11-2
J gene: TRBJ1-2
clone size: -
D gene: -
CDR3 protein: CASSLERQGYGYTF
CDR3 DNA: TGTGCCAGCAGCTTAGAACGGCAGGGGTATGGCTACACCTTC

V gene: TRBV20-1
J gene: TRBJ2-4
clone size: -
D gene: -
CDR3 protein: CSARGGYQNIQYF
CDR3 DNA: TGCAGTGCTAGAGGGGGCTACCAAAACATTCAGTACTTC

V gene: TRBV11-2
J gene: TRBJ2-7
clone size: -
D gene: TRBD2
CDR3 protein: CASSSTSGSLYEQYF
CDR3 DNA: TGTGCCAGCAGCTCCACTAGCGGGAGCCTCTACGAGCAGTACTTC

V gene: TRBV7-9
J gene: TRBJ1-5
clone size: -
D gene: -
CDR3 protein: CASRGGVDQPQHF
CDR3 DNA: TGTGCCAGCAGGGGCGGCGTTGATCAGCCCCAGCATTTT

V gene: TRBV28
J gene: TRBJ2-7
clone size: -
D gene: -
CDR3 protein: CASSLGYPTYEQYF
CDR3 DNA: TGTGCCAGCAGTTTAGGTTACCCAACCTACGAGCAGTACTTC

V gene: TRBV2
J gene: TRBJ1-2
clone size: -
D gene: -
CDR3 protein: CASSAPDFGYGYTF
CDR3 DNA: TGTGCCAGCAGTGCGCCGGATTTTGGCTATGGCTACACCTTC

V gene: TRBV2
J gene: TRBJ2-5
clone size: -
D gene: -
CDR3 protein: CASSEVAVQETQYF
CDR3 DNA: TGTGCCAGCAGTGAGGTGGCAGTCCAAGAGACCCAGTACTTC

V gene: TRBV3-1
J gene: TRBJ2-5
clone size: -
D gene: TRBD2
CDR3 protein: CASSRTSGGILLETQYF
CDR3 DNA: TGTGCCAGCAGCCGGACTAGCGGGGGGATCTTACTAGAGACCCAGTACTTC

V gene: TRBV27
J gene: TRBJ2-2
clone size: -
D gene: TRBD2
CDR3 protein: CASRGGGLADTGELFF
CDR3 DNA: TGTGCCAGCAGAGGGGGAGGACTAGCGGACACCGGGGAGCTGTTTTTT

V gene: TRBV6-5
J gene: TRBJ1-2
clone size: -
D gene: -
CDR3 protein: CASSYTSNYGYTF
CDR3 DNA: TGTGCCAGCAGTTACACCAGTAACTATGGCTACACCTTC

V gene: TRBV24-1
J gene: TRBJ2-1
clone size: -
D gene: -
CDR3 protein: CATSIRGDDEQFF
CDR3 DNA: TGTGCCACCTCCATTAGGGGGGACGATGAGCAGTTCTTC

V gene: TRBV6-5
J gene: TRBJ1-6
clone size: once
D gene: -
CDR3 protein: CASSYSALAAVDSPLHF
CDR3 DNA: TGTGCCAGCAGTTACTCGGCCTTGGCGGCAGTGGATTCACCCCTCCACTTT

V gene: TRBV27
J gene: TRBJ2-4
clone size: -
D gene: -
CDR3 protein: CASSGGRGLNIQYF
CDR3 DNA: TGTGCCAGCAGTGGCGGAAGAGGGTTAAACATTCAGTACTTC

V gene: TRBV9
J gene: TRBJ2-1
clone size: -
D gene: -
CDR3 protein: CASTVEGGWNEQFF
CDR3 DNA: TGTGCCAGCACCGTAGAAGGGGGGTGGAATGAGCAGTTCTTC

V gene: TRBV11-2
J gene: TRBJ2-7
clone size: -
D gene: -
CDR3 protein: CASSLEVSGYEQYF
CDR3 DNA: TGTGCCAGCAGCTTAGAGGTGTCAGGGTACGAGCAGTACTTC

V gene: TRBV20-1
J gene: TRBJ1-2
clone size: -
D gene: TRBD1
CDR3 protein: CSAEKRDREIYGYTF
CDR3 DNA: TGCAGTGCTGAAAAAAGGGACAGGGAGATCTATGGCTACACCTTC

V gene: TRBV5-1
J gene: TRBJ1-5
clone size: -
D gene: -
CDR3 protein: CASSPGSWVERNNQPQHF
CDR3 DNA: TGCGCCAGCAGCCCCGGGTCATGGGTAGAGCGTAACAATCAGCCCCAGCATTTT

V gene: TRBV11-2
J gene: TRBJ2-7
clone size: few
D gene: -
CDR3 protein: CASSLQTSYEQYF
CDR3 DNA: TGTGCCAGCAGCTTACAGACTTCCTACGAGCAGTACTTC

V gene: TRBV27
J gene: TRBJ1-2
clone size: -
D gene: -
CDR3 protein: CASSLSGTPGYTF
CDR3 DNA: TGTGCCAGCAGTTTATCGGGTACTCCGGGCTACACCTTC

V gene: TRBV25-1
J gene: TRBJ1-5
clone size: -
D gene: -
CDR3 protein: CASRGEQSHHQPQHF
CDR3 DNA: TGTGCCAGCAGGGGAGAGCAGTCCCATCATCAGCCCCAGCATTTT

V gene: TRBV5-1
J gene: TRBJ2-3
clone size: -
D gene: -
CDR3 protein: CASSLVLGDVADTQYF
CDR3 DNA: TGCGCCAGCAGCTTGGTGTTGGGAGATGTTGCAGATACGCAGTATTTT

V gene: TRBV12-3/TRBV12-4
J gene: TRBJ2-3
clone size: -
D gene: -
CDR3 protein: CASSLSQGEDTQYF
CDR3 DNA: TGTGCCAGCAGTTTAAGCCAGGGTGAAGATACGCAGTATTTT

V gene: TRBV27
J gene: TRBJ1-5
clone size: -
D gene: -
CDR3 protein: CASARGNQPQHF
CDR3 DNA: TGTGCCAGCGCCCGGGGAAATCAGCCCCAGCATTTT

V gene: TRBV3-1
J gene: TRBJ1-1
clone size: few
D gene: -
CDR3 protein: CASSQGNTEAFF
CDR3 DNA: TGTGCCAGCAGCCAGGGGAACACTGAAGCTTTCTTT

V gene: TRBV7-9
J gene: TRBJ2-7
clone size: few
D gene: -
CDR3 protein: CASSTGLEQYF
CDR3 DNA: TGTGCCAGCAGCACAGGGCTCGAGCAGTACTTC

V gene: TRBV29-1
J gene: TRBJ1-2
clone size: -
D gene: TRBD1
CDR3 protein: CSVVPQTGGFYGYTF
CDR3 DNA: TGCAGCGTTGTCCCCCAAACAGGGGGATTTTATGGCTACACCTTC

V gene: TRBV20-1
J gene: TRBJ2-3
clone size: -
D gene: TRBD2
CDR3 protein: CSAARTSGSTDTQYF
CDR3 DNA: TGCAGTGCTGCCCGGACTAGCGGGAGCACAGATACGCAGTATTTT

V gene: TRBV29-1
J gene: TRBJ2-7
clone size: once
D gene: TRBD2
CDR3 protein: CSVEGGTSGSTEQYF
CDR3 DNA: TGCAGCGTTGAGGGTGGGACTAGCGGGAGTACCGAGCAGTACTTC

V gene: TRBV19
J gene: TRBJ2-7
clone size: -
D gene: TRBD1
CDR3 protein: CASSAWTGDSYEQYF
CDR3 DNA: TGTGCCAGTAGTGCCTGGACAGGGGATTCCTACGAGCAGTACTTC

V gene: TRBV11-1
J gene: TRBJ2-3
clone size: -
D gene: TRBD1
CDR3 protein: CASSFSGTGATDTQYF
CDR3 DNA: TGTGCCAGCAGCTTCTCCGGGACAGGAGCCACAGATACGCAGTATTTT

V gene: TRBV29-1
J gene: TRBJ2-7
clone size: -
D gene: -
CDR3 protein: CSVLTVTYEQYF
CDR3 DNA: TGCAGCGTCTTGACAGTGACCTACGAGCAGTACTTC

V gene: TRBV18
J gene: TRBJ2-7
clone size: -
D gene: -
CDR3 protein: CASSPLGKEAATYEQYF
CDR3 DNA: TGTGCCAGCTCACCACTGGGGAAGGAGGCTGCGACCTACGAGCAGTACTTC

V gene: TRBV20-1
J gene: TRBJ2-5
clone size: -
D gene: TRBD1
CDR3 protein: CSARDPQFGQGQETQYF
CDR3 DNA: TGCAGTGCTAGAGATCCCCAGTTCGGACAGGGTCAAGAGACCCAGTACTTC

V gene: TRBV7-2
J gene: TRBJ1-5
clone size: -
D gene: -
CDR3 protein: CASTSEGGLNQPQHF
CDR3 DNA: TGTGCCAGCACCTCGGAGGGGGGGCTGAATCAGCCCCAGCATTTT

V gene: TRBV12-3/TRBV12-4
J gene: TRBJ2-1
clone size: -
D gene: -
CDR3 protein: CASSLDTGSEQFF
CDR3 DNA: TGTGCCAGCAGTTTAGATACAGGCAGTGAGCAGTTCTTC

V gene: TRBV4-1
J gene: TRBJ1-6
clone size: -
D gene: TRBD1
CDR3 protein: CASSQRTGSNSPLHF
CDR3 DNA: TGCGCCAGCAGCCAGCGGACAGGGAGTAATTCACCCCTCCACTTT

V gene: TRBV7-2
J gene: TRBJ2-3
clone size: -
D gene: -
CDR3 protein: CASSFFLALPSDTQYF
CDR3 DNA: TGTGCCAGCAGCTTCTTCCTTGCACTCCCCTCAGATACGCAGTATTTT

V gene: TRBV13
J gene: TRBJ2-7
clone size: -
D gene: TRBD1
CDR3 protein: CASSPGTGGTYEQYF
CDR3 DNA: TGTGCCAGCAGCCCAGGGACAGGGGGAACCTACGAGCAGTACTTC

V gene: TRBV5-1
J gene: TRBJ2-5
clone size: -
D gene: TRBD2
CDR3 protein: CASSSLWGGETQYF
CDR3 DNA: TGCGCCAGCAGCTCATTGTGGGGGGGAGAGACCCAGTACTTC

V gene: TRBV29-1
J gene: TRBJ2-7
clone size: -
D gene: -
CDR3 protein: CSIEGSSYEQYF
CDR3 DNA: TGCAGCATTGAAGGGAGCTCCTACGAGCAGTACTTC

V gene: TRBV4-2
J gene: TRBJ2-1
clone size: -
D gene: TRBD2
CDR3 protein: CASSQRLAGGKEQFF
CDR3 DNA: TGTGCCAGCAGCCAAAGACTAGCGGGGGGAAAGGAGCAGTTCTTC

V gene: TRBV19
J gene: TRBJ2-1
clone size: -
D gene: -
CDR3 protein: CASSTLDSSGEQFF
CDR3 DNA: TGTGCCAGTAGTACCCTAGACTCCTCCGGTGAGCAGTTCTTC

V gene: TRBV20-1
J gene: TRBJ2-7
clone size: -
D gene: -
CDR3 protein: CSASLVDPAYEQYF
CDR3 DNA: TGCAGTGCCTCCCTAGTGGACCCAGCCTACGAGCAGTACTTC

V gene: TRBV20-1
J gene: TRBJ1-2
clone size: -
D gene: -
CDR3 protein: CSASGFHGYTF
CDR3 DNA: TGCAGTGCGTCAGGGTTTCATGGCTACACCTTC